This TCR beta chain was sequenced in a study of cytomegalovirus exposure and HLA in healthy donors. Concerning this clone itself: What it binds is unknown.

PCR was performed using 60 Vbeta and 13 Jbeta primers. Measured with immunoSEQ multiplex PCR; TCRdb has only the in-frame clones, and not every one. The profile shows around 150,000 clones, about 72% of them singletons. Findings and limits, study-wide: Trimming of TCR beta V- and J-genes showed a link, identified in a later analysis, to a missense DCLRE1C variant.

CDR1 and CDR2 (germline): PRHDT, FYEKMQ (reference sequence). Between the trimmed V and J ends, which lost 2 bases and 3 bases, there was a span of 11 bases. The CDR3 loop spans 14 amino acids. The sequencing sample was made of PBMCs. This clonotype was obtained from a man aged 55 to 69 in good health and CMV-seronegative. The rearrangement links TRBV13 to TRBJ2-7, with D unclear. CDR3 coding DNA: TGTGCCAGCAGCTTAAAGCTTACCCACTACGAGCAGTACTTC. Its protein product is CASSLKLTHYEQYF.